This is a list of T cell receptor beta chains from one sample in a study of T cells of healthy individuals. TCRdb ran MiXCR on the 5' RACE reads and lists one entry per CDR3 protein. This table has approximately 52,000 distinct CDR3 sequences, roughly 14% appearing once. These TCRs come from a human donor in good health. Each CDR3 is given with its conserved first and last residue. A D gene is named only where the DNA matches it firmly. The size of a clone is reported for some rows only, either as once, few or many, or as a class for expanded clones.

>few|TRBV24-1|TRBD1|TRBJ2-1
CATSDATRTGNNEQFF
TGTGCCACCAGTGATGCCACCCGGACAGGAAACAATGAGCAGTTCTTC
>many|TRBV20-1|NA|TRBJ1-3
CSARDRNSGNTIYF
TGCAGTGCTAGAGATCGAAACTCTGGAAACACCATATATTTT
>many|TRBV28|TRBD2|TRBJ2-7
CASINPQASGRVGDEQYF
TGTGCCAGCATCAACCCTCAGGCTAGCGGGAGGGTAGGGGATGAGCAGTACTTC
>many|TRBV19|NA|TRBJ2-7
CASSKYGTYEQYF
TGTGCCAGTAGTAAGTACGGAACCTACGAGCAGTACTTC
>many|TRBV5-1|NA|TRBJ2-7
CASSGGDGTSGRYF
TGCGCCAGCAGCGGGGGAGACGGGACCTCGGGTCGTTACTTC
>many|TRBV19|NA|TRBJ1-5
CASSPLRSNQPQHF
TGTGCCAGTAGTCCCTTAAGGAGCAATCAGCCCCAGCATTTT
>many|TRBV7-2|TRBD1|TRBJ2-5
CASSLTGGGGETQYF
TGTGCCAGCAGCTTAACAGGGGGCGGTGGGGAGACCCAGTACTTC
>many|TRBV15|NA|TRBJ1-5
CATSRGGSGREPQHF
TGTGCCACCAGCAGAGGGGGGTCGGGTCGAGAGCCCCAGCATTTT
>many|TRBV7-2|TRBD1|TRBJ1-4
CASSTDRGQGKLFF
TGTGCCAGCAGCACGGACAGGGGGCAGGGAAAACTGTTTTTT
>few|TRBV7-2|NA|TRBJ1-3
CASSLAGAGNTIYF
TGTGCCAGCAGCTTAGCGGGGGCTGGAAACACCATATATTTT
>NA|TRBV11-2|TRBD2|TRBJ2-1
CASRGGLAGAVEQFF
TGTGCCAGCAGAGGGGGACTAGCGGGAGCCGTTGAGCAGTTCTTC
>many|TRBV2|NA|TRBJ2-3
CASRGLLDTQYF
TGTGCCAGCCGGGGACTGCTAGATACGCAGTATTTT
>few|TRBV4-1|TRBD1|TRBJ2-7
CASSQVQGATYEQYF
TGCGCCAGCAGCCAAGTACAGGGGGCGACGTACGAGCAGTACTTC
>NA|TRBV4-1|TRBD1|TRBJ1-3
CASSRTGDGNTIYF
TGCGCCAGCAGCAGGACAGGGGACGGAAACACCATATATTTT
>many|TRBV6-6|NA|TRBJ2-1
CASSYLYNEQFF
TGTGCCAGCAGTTACCTCTACAATGAGCAGTTCTTC
>NA|TRBV7-9|NA|TRBJ2-2
CASSLPGSWPSGELFF
TGTGCCAGCAGCTTACCCGGGTCTTGGCCTTCCGGGGAGCTGTTTTTT
>few|TRBV7-2|TRBD2|TRBJ2-3
CASSLFGSGGTDTQYF
TGTGCCAGCAGCTTATTCGGCAGCGGGGGCACAGATACGCAGTATTTT
>NA|TRBV5-1|NA|TRBJ1-4
CASSLSGIGEKLFF
TGCGCCAGCTCCCTTTCGGGGATCGGCGAAAAACTGTTTTTT
>NA|TRBV7-6|NA|TRBJ2-3
CASSLSGSTDTQYF
TGTGCCAGCAGCTTAAGCGGGAGCACAGATACGCAGTATTTT
>many|TRBV6-5|NA|TRBJ2-7
CASRLSGGTYEQYF
TGTGCCAGCAGGTTAAGCGGCGGGACCTACGAGCAGTACTTC
>few|TRBV7-9|NA|TRBJ2-3
CASSFPIGRTDTQYF
TGTGCCAGCAGTTTCCCCATTGGGCGAACAGATACGCAGTATTTT
>many|TRBV14|NA|TRBJ1-6
CASSQGRENSPLHF
TGTGCCAGCAGCCAAGGCAGGGAAAATTCACCCCTCCACTTT
>NA|TRBV20-1|TRBD2|TRBJ2-3
CSATAGGPVFPTDTQYF
TGCAGTGCTACAGCGGGAGGGCCAGTCTTTCCCACGGATACGCAGTATTTT
>many|TRBV7-2|TRBD2|TRBJ2-2
CASSLVASGNTGELFF
TGTGCCAGCAGCTTAGTAGCTAGCGGTAACACCGGGGAGCTGTTTTTT
>few|TRBV5-1|TRBD2|TRBJ2-7
CASSRTTGTSGNEQYF
TGCGCCAGCAGCCGTACAACCGGGACTAGCGGTAACGAGCAGTACTTC
>NA|TRBV4-3|TRBD2|TRBJ2-7
CASSQDRGRTSYEQYF
TGCGCCAGCAGCCAAGACCGCGGGAGGACTTCCTACGAGCAGTACTTC
>NA|TRBV20-1|NA|TRBJ2-5
CSARGPGAGWEETQYF
TGCAGTGCTAGAGGACCCGGAGCAGGGTGGGAAGAGACCCAGTACTTC
>NA|TRBV20-1|TRBD1|TRBJ1-5
CSATTGDQPQHF
TGCAGTGCTACCACAGGGGATCAGCCCCAGCATTTT
>many|TRBV6-1|NA|TRBJ1-1
CASTQGLATEAFF
TGTGCCAGCACCCAGGGGTTGGCCACTGAAGCTTTCTTT
>few|TRBV15|NA|TRBJ1-6
CATSRDRLTNSPLHF
TGTGCCACCAGCAGAGATCGACTGACTAATTCACCCCTCCACTTT
>NA|TRBV29-1|NA|TRBJ2-5
CSVDRASETQYF
TGCAGCGTTGACAGGGCATCGGAGACCCAGTACTTC
>NA|TRBV29-1|NA|TRBJ1-3
CSVEGPGNTIYF
TGCAGCGTCGAAGGACCTGGAAACACCATATATTTT
>NA|TRBV12-3/TRBV12-4|NA|TRBJ1-1
CASILDGTEAFF
TGTGCCAGCATCCTGGATGGGACTGAAGCTTTCTTT
>once|TRBV9|NA|TRBJ1-3
CASSVGGDSGNTIYF
TGTGCCAGCAGCGTAGGAGGGGACTCTGGAAACACCATATATTTT
>many|TRBV12-3/TRBV12-4|NA|TRBJ1-5
CASSLGQTYQPQHF
TGTGCCAGCAGTTTAGGCCAGACTTATCAGCCCCAGCATTTT
>few|TRBV30|NA|TRBJ2-7
CAWSQTATYEQYF
TGTGCCTGGAGTCAGACGGCCACCTACGAGCAGTACTTC
>few|TRBV12-5|TRBD2|TRBJ2-1
CASGTSGGAVEQFF
TGTGCTAGTGGGACTAGCGGGGGGGCGGTTGAGCAGTTCTTC
>NA|TRBV6-2/TRBV6-3|NA|TRBJ1-3
CASTQLRATNPLGENTIYF
TGTGCCAGCACCCAACTCCGGGCCACAAACCCACTCGGCGAAAACACCATATATTTT
>few|TRBV29-1|NA|TRBJ1-1
CSAHRTGGTEAFF
TGCAGCGCTCATAGGACGGGCGGCACTGAAGCTTTCTTT
>NA|TRBV7-2|NA|TRBJ2-1
CASSLSVGYEQFF
TGTGCCAGCAGCCTAAGCGTTGGCTATGAGCAGTTCTTC
>NA|TRBV6-1|NA|TRBJ2-3
CASSGEGGTDTQYF
TGTGCCAGCAGTGGTGAAGGGGGAACAGATACGCAGTATTTT
>many|TRBV27|NA|TRBJ2-7
CASSLRRTSYEQYF
TGTGCCAGCAGTTTAAGACGGACCTCCTACGAGCAGTACTTC
>few|TRBV6-1|TRBD1|TRBJ2-3
CASSPGQARTDTQYF
TGTGCCAGCAGCCCGGGACAGGCCCGCACAGATACGCAGTATTTT
>NA|TRBV7-8|TRBD1|TRBJ2-2
CASSLARDRTTGELFF
TGTGCCAGCAGCTTAGCCCGGGACAGGACAACCGGGGAGCTGTTTTTT
>NA|TRBV7-2|NA|TRBJ1-1
CASSLMVYGTEAFF
TGTGCCAGCAGCTTGATGGTTTATGGGACTGAAGCTTTCTTT
>few|TRBV4-2|NA|TRBJ2-3
CASSQVSTSEDTQYF
TGTGCCAGCAGCCAAGTCTCCACCTCAGAGGATACGCAGTATTTT
>NA|TRBV29-1|NA|TRBJ2-3
CSVYNSPSDADTQYF
TGCAGCGTCTACAATAGCCCGAGTGACGCAGATACGCAGTATTTT
>few|TRBV6-2/TRBV6-3|NA|TRBJ2-1
CASVRDGTYNEQFF
TGTGCCAGCGTAAGGGACGGCACCTACAATGAGCAGTTCTTC
>many|TRBV3-1|NA|TRBJ1-2
CASSQDLYGYTF
TGTGCCAGCAGCCAAGATCTCTATGGCTACACCTTC
>medium-sized|TRBV7-3|TRBD2|TRBJ2-3
CASSLAGGQDTQYF
TGTGCCAGCTCACTAGCGGGGGGGCAAGATACGCAGTATTTT
>NA|TRBV29-1|NA|TRBJ1-1
CSVGTYTEAFF
TGCAGCGTGGGGACCTACACTGAAGCTTTCTTT
>many|TRBV24-1|NA|TRBJ2-1
CATSDRYNEQFF
TGTGCCACCAGTGACCGTTACAATGAGCAGTTCTTC